Listed below are T cell receptor beta chains from one sample, sequenced in a study of cytomegalovirus exposure and HLA in healthy donors. Libraries were prepared by immunoSEQ multiplex PCR; TCRdb keeps only in-frame clonotypes and omits some of them. Of about 180,000 clones detected, just over 75% appear once; the ten largest clones hold roughly 1.5%. The sequencing sample was made of PBMCs. The receptors derive from a man aged 18-30 years in good health and CMV-seronegative. CDR3s include the opening cysteine and the closing phenylalanine or tryptophan. The D gene is left open where the match is weak. The listing skips clone size in some rows; elsewhere it reads once, few, many or a size class.

clone size | J gene | V gene | D gene | CDR3 DNA | CDR3 protein
- | TRBJ2-5 | TRBV10-2 | - | TGCGCCAGCAGTGACCCTATCCTGGGGTCTAGCATACCCACGGAGACCCAGTACTTC | CASSDPILGSSIPTETQYF
- | TRBJ2-7 | TRBV6-1 | TRBD1 | TGTGCCAGCAGTCGGACAGGGGTTGGGTCCTACGAGCAGTACTTC | CASSRTGVGSYEQYF
- | TRBJ2-2 | TRBV7-8 | TRBD2 | TGTGCCAGCAGCTTAGCGCAGACTAGCGGGGGGGCCGGGGAGCTGTTTTTT | CASSLAQTSGGAGELFF
few | TRBJ2-1 | TRBV5-1 | TRBD2 | TGCGCCAGCAGCTATTCCTCTAGCGGGAGAAATGTGAATGAGCAGTTCTTC | CASSYSSSGRNVNEQFF
- | TRBJ2-5 | TRBV2 | TRBD1 | TGTGCCAGCAATCTAAGGGGGCCGTGGGAGACCCAGTACTTC | CASNLRGPWETQYF
- | TRBJ1-2 | TRBV19 | - | TGTGCCAGTAGTATCCCACTTAACTATGGCTACACCTTC | CASSIPLNYGYTF
- | TRBJ1-1 | TRBV19 | - | TGTGCCAGTAGATGGTCGGGCACTGAAGCTTTCTTT | CASRWSGTEAFF
- | TRBJ2-1 | TRBV29-1 | TRBD1 | TGCAGCGGGGGATTCAGGGACAGGTTGGGGAATGAGCAGTTCTTC | CSGGFRDRLGNEQFF
- | TRBJ1-5 | TRBV5-8 | - | TGTGCCAGCAGCTCTTTTTGGAGAGATGACAATCAGCCCCAGCATTTT | CASSSFWRDDNQPQHF
once | TRBJ2-7 | TRBV5-8 | - | TGTGCCAGCAGCCGGGTCCCTGGGTACGAGCAGTACTTC | CASSRVPGYEQYF
- | TRBJ1-2 | TRBV21-1 | - | TGTGCCAGCAGCAGATACAGGGAAGGCGGCTACACCTTC | CASSRYREGGYTF
- | TRBJ2-7 | TRBV2 | TRBD1 | TGTGCCAGCGCACCGGACAGGGCCTACGAGCAGTACTTC | CASAPDRAYEQYF
- | TRBJ1-1 | TRBV11-3 | TRBD1 | TGTGCCAGCAGCGCGACAGGGGGCGCGGCGACTGAAGCTTTCTTT | CASSATGGAATEAFF
- | TRBJ2-3 | TRBV19 | - | TGTGCCAGTAGTATAGTCCACAGATCCACAGATACGCAGTATTTT | CASSIVHRSTDTQYF
- | TRBJ2-1 | TRBV27 | - | TGTGCCAGCAGCCGGAGGGGCGTGAGCTCCTACAATGAGCAGTTCTTC | CASSRRGVSSYNEQFF
- | TRBJ1-5 | TRBV6-6 | - | TGTGCCAGCGAGGGTCCTTATAGCAATCAGCCCCAGCATTTT | CASEGPYSNQPQHF
- | TRBJ1-2 | TRBV6-1 | - | TGTGCCAGCATCCGGGTCGGGGGGAACTATGGCTACACCTTC | CASIRVGGNYGYTF
- | TRBJ2-4 | TRBV30 | - | TGTGCCTGGAGTGTACCCCCGGGAAACATTCAGTACTTC | CAWSVPPGNIQYF
once | TRBJ2-3 | TRBV28 | TRBD1 | TGTGCCAGCAGTCCCCAGGGGGCTAGCGGCACAGATACGCAGTATTTT | CASSPQGASGTDTQYF
few | TRBJ2-1 | TRBV4-3 | - | TGCGCCAGCAGCCAAACAGGGTTGTCAGTCGGTGAGCAGTTCTTC | CASSQTGLSVGEQFF
- | TRBJ2-3 | TRBV4-3 | TRBD2 | TGCGCCAGCAGCCAAGATCTAGCGGGGCGCACAGATACGCAGTATTTT | CASSQDLAGRTDTQYF
- | TRBJ2-5 | TRBV6-6 | TRBD2 | TGTGCCAGCAGCCCCTCCAGCGGGGGGAGACAAGAGACCCAGTACTTC | CASSPSSGGRQETQYF
- | TRBJ2-7 | TRBV6-5 | - | TGTGCCAGCAGGAGCCCCTCCCACGAGCAGTACTTC | CASRSPSHEQYF
- | TRBJ2-2 | TRBV6-1 | TRBD2 | TGTGCCAGCAGTGAATTGGCTAGCGGGAGTTGGACCGGGGAGCTGTTTTTT | CASSELASGSWTGELFF
- | TRBJ2-7 | TRBV5-1 | TRBD1 | TGCGCCAGCAGCCTACGGACAGGGGACTACGAGCAGTACTTC | CASSLRTGDYEQYF
- | TRBJ2-5 | TRBV2 | - | TGTGCCAGCAGTGATGGTCAGGGGGAGACCCAGTACTTC | CASSDGQGETQYF
- | TRBJ2-7 | TRBV19 | - | TGTGCCAGTAGTATAGATAACAGGGTAGGCTACGAGCAGTACTTC | CASSIDNRVGYEQYF
- | TRBJ2-1 | TRBV15 | TRBD2 | TGTGCCACCAGAATTTTAGCGGGTGAGCAGTTCTTC | CATRILAGEQFF
- | TRBJ1-2 | TRBV6-5 | - | TGTGCCAGCACCTTGGGGAGTGGCTACACCTTC | CASTLGSGYTF